There are many counts of the clone carrying this TCR beta chain. The antigen remains unidentified. The CDR3 is 16 residues long. These data belong to a study of molecular identifiers for immune sequencing clone quantification. Broader study findings: Underestimation of highly expanded clone sizes could arise where identical TCR molecules share a barcode.

TCRdb itself ran the PCR reads through MiXCR, one entry per CDR3 protein. Among about 640,000 distinct CDR3 sequences listed, roughly 21% were seen once. This receptor was identified in a human donor in good health. Some libraries in this study had Jurkat cell RNA spiked in. J is TRBJ1-5 and V is TRBV21-1. TRBV21-1 is labeled a pseudogene. The sequencing input was naive CD8+ T cells from blood, with Jurkat cell RNA spiked in. Subset in this sample: FACS-sorted CD8+CD4-CCR7+CD45RA+ naive T cells. The CDR3 region is CASSGRRFRSNQPQHF. The CDR3 DNA sequence: TGTGCCAGCAGCGGGAGACGGTTTAGAAGCAATCAGCCCCAGCATTTT.